This T cell receptor (beta chain) derives from a study of blood T cell repertoires in COVID-19. As processed by the authors: Quantification of nucleated cells was approximated via reference gene primer amplification. The method was immunoSEQ multiplex PCR; TCRdb's version includes in-frame clones alone and lacks a portion of them. The DNA gave D and trimming, while V, J and clone size come from that table. The data contain roughly 290,000 clones, about 89% of them singletons. The clonotype was recovered from a woman aged 60-75 years with acute or convalescent COVID-19. The sequenced sample consisted of peripheral blood.

The DNA of the CDR3 is TGTGCCAGCAGATACCCCGCCGACAGCCCAAATTCACCCCTCCACTTT. Translating gives CASRYPADSPNSPLHF. The rearrangement links TRBV7-9 to TRBJ1-6; D perhaps matches TRBD1 (5 bases). CDR1 and CDR2 (germline): SEHNR, FQNEAQ (reference sequence). Deletions cut 6 bases from V and 7 bases from J, with 19 bases between. The CDR3 covers 16 residues. Full variable domain (rest looked up from reference TRBV7-9 and TRBJ1-6): DTGVSQNPRHKITKRGQNVTFRCDPISEHNRLYWYRQTLGQGPEFLTYFQNEAQLEKSRLLSDRFSAERPKGSFSTLEIQRTEQGDSAMYLCASRYPADSPNSPLHFGNGTRLTVT.